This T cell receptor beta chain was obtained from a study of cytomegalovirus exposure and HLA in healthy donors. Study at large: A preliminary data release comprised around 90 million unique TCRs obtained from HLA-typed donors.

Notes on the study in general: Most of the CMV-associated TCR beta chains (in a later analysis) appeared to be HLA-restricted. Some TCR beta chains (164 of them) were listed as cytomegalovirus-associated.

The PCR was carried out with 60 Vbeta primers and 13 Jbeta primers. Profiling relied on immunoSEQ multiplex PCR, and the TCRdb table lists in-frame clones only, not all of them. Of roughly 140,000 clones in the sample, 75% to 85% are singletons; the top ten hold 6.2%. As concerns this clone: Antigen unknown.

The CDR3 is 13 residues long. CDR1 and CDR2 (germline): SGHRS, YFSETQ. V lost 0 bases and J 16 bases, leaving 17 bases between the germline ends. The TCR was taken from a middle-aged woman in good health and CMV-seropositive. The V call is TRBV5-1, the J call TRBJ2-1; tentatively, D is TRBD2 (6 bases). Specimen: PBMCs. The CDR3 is CASSLGTGGTPFF. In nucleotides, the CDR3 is TGCGCCAGCAGCTTGGGTACGGGCGGGACCCCCTTCTTC.